Detailed here is one TCR beta chain. Its antigen is currently unknown. The method was immunoSEQ multiplex PCR; TCRdb's version includes in-frame clones alone and lacks a portion of them. The data contain about 150,000 clones, over 70% of them seen just once; the ten biggest clones take up roughly 9.7%. This sample is drawn from a study of T cell responses to AZD1222 COVID-19 vaccine. Study results and limitations: With dominance at 160-218 and 743-854, vaccine-associated CD4 TCRs spanned spike. Donors were largely white British and mainly female; clonal diversity was possibly underestimated. At baseline, just a handful of AZD1222 recipients tested seropositive.

There are 14 residues in the CDR3. J lost 3 bases, V lost 8 bases, and 9 bases had no gene match. Per germline, CDR1 MNHNY and CDR2 SVGAGI (reference sequence). Source: peripheral blood, taken 28 days after the second AZD1222 dose. The chain has TRBV6-6 and TRBJ2-7; 8 positions match TRBD2. The clonotype comes from an adult who received the AZD1222 COVID-19 vaccine. Here the CDR3 reads CASASAGGYYEQYF. The CDR3, as DNA: TGTGCCAGCGCCTCGGCGGGAGGCTACTACGAGCAGTACTTC.